The next 17 T cell receptor beta chains were all read from a single sample in a study of T cell repertoires in cytomegalovirus infection. MiXCR, run by TCRdb on the reads, gives a single entry per CDR3 protein. The sample lists 740,000 or so distinct CDR3 sequences, 35% occurring once. Sequenced: PBMCs. The receptors originated from a human donor in good health (CMV status not recorded). Some clones in this sample may be carry-over from other donors' samples.

This chain links TRBV6-2 or TRBV6-3 with TRBJ2-3, with unresolved D. V gave up 2 bases and J gave up 6 bases, with 15 bases separating them. The germline V gene has CDR1 MNHEY and CDR2 SVGEGT. This CDR3 is built from 15 residues. Written as DNA, the CDR3 is TGTGCCAGCAGTTACCCGAAAGCCCGTCGGGATACGCAGTATTTT. Amino acid sequence: CASSYPKARRDTQYF.

This sequence joins TRBV6-5 and TRBJ1-2, with 7 bases lining up with TRBD1. Germline values: CDR1 MNHEY, CDR2 SVGAGI. This CDR3 region has 14 residues. J lost 4 bases, V lost 5 bases, and 7 bases had no gene match. The CDR3 sequence is CASSQGGLSYGYTF. DNA of the CDR3: TGTGCCAGCAGTCAAGGGGGCTTGTCCTATGGCTACACCTTC.

This clonotype appeared a few times. The chain couples TRBV7-9 to TRBJ2-5, with 9 bases fitting TRBD1. Per the germline V gene, CDR1 is SEHNR and CDR2 is FQNEAQ (reference sequence). V dropped 4 bases and J dropped 9; count of bases not matched to a gene: 6. CDR3 length: 13 amino acids. The CDR3 reads CASSSWDRASQYF. The CDR3 bases are TGTGCCAGCAGCTCCTGGGACAGGGCGTCCCAGTACTTC. The full variable domain, in which reference TRBV7-9 and TRBJ2-5 provide the parts outside the CDR3, is DTGVSQNPRHKITKRGQNVTFRCDPISEHNRLYWYRQTLGQGPEFLTYFQNEAQLEKSRLLSDRFSAERPKGSFSTLEIQRTEQGDSAMYLCASSSWDRASQYFGPGTRLLVL.

This clonotype was seen ten or more times. The chain has TRBV28 and TRBJ1-5; D is undetermined. Germline V gene sequence: CDR1 MDHEN, CDR2 SYDVKM. Trimming shortened V by 2 bases and J by 5 bases, and 13 bases separated the two germline ends. There are 15 residues in the CDR3. The CDR3 reads CASSLVGRKYQPQHF. The CDR3 DNA reads TGTGCCAGCAGTTTAGTGGGCAGGAAGTATCAGCCCCAGCATTTT.

V is TRBV6-1 and J is TRBJ1-5, with a tentative D call TRBD1 (5 bases). This CDR3 is 15 amino acids long. Germline CDR1 reads MNHNS; CDR2 reads SASEGT. V was clipped by 9 bases and J by 2 bases, with 17 bases between them. CDR3 sequence reads: CASVQDPYGNQPQHF. In DNA, the CDR3 is TGTGCCAGTGTACAGGACCCTTACGGCAATCAGCCCCAGCATTTT.

Many counts were recorded for this clonotype. The V and J genes are TRBV7-8 and TRBJ1-4, with no clear D. The CDR3 totals 13 residues. Trimming removed 5 bases at V and 6 bases at J, with 10 bases between. In germline, CDR1 is SGHVS, CDR2 FQNEAQ. The CDR3 DNA reads TGTGCCAGCAGCACCCGGGAGGATGAAAAACTGTTTTTT. Protein product: CASSTREDEKLFF. Drawing the rest from reference TRBV7-8 and TRBJ1-4, the complete variable domain is GAGVSQSPRYKVAKRGQDVALRCDPISGHVSLFWYQQALGQGPEFLTYFQNEAQLDKSGLPSDRFFAERPEGSVSTLKIQRTQQEDSAVYLCASSTREDEKLFFGSGTQLSVL.

The chain recombines TRBV7-8 with TRBJ1-1, with D unresolved. The germline gives CDR1 SGHVS, CDR2 FQNEAQ. Trimming removed 2 bases at V and 7 bases at J, with 14 bases between. The CDR3 runs to 14 residues. CDR3 amino acids: CASSLRRSIGEAFF. In DNA form, the CDR3 reads TGTGCCAGCAGCTTACGGCGGTCTATAGGTGAAGCTTTCTTT.

J is TRBJ2-3 and V is TRBV27, with 12 positions matching TRBD2. Germline CDR1 is MNHEY and CDR2 is SMNVEV (reference sequence). The CDR3 totals 18 residues. Unmatched junction bases numbered 11, after V lost 3 bases and J lost 4 bases. The CDR3 reads CASSLRPSGGAEADTQYF. In nucleotides, the CDR3 is TGTGCCAGCAGTTTGCGTCCTAGCGGGGGGGCAGAGGCAGATACGCAGTATTTT.

A note on this clonotype: Sequence at one end of the junction differs from germline and may be a read error. This chain connects TRBV6-1 to TRBJ1-1; D perhaps matches TRBD1 (5 bases). CDR1 is MNHNS and CDR2 is SASEGT in the germline V gene. The CDR3 totals 13 residues. This chain's CDR3 is CASSAEMGTEAYF. DNA for the CDR3: TGTGCCAGCAGTGCAGAGATGGGGACGGAAGCTTACTTC.

This clonotype occurred a few times. This chain joins TRBV7-2 and TRBJ2-1; D remains unclear. This CDR3 has 14 amino acids. Trimming removed 2 bases at V and 10 bases at J, with 15 bases between. Germline assignment: CDR1 SGHTA and CDR2 FQGNSA. CDR3 residues: CASSLLAGPLEQFF. The CDR3 DNA is TGTGCCAGCAGCTTATTGGCAGGACCCTTGGAGCAGTTCTTC.

This clonotype occurred many times. The chain combines TRBV6-1 with TRBJ1-6; no definite D call. Per germline, CDR1 MNHNS and CDR2 SASEGT. Trimming stripped 9 bases from V and 6 bases from J, with 15 bases between. The CDR3 runs to 14 residues. The CDR3 nucleotides read TGTGCCAGTAGCATCGGTGAAAGTAATTCACCCCTCCACTTT. Amino acids: CASSIGESNSPLHF.

V and J are TRBV27 and TRBJ2-7; 9 nucleotides line up with TRBD1. Germline V gene lookup returns CDR1 MNHEY and CDR2 SMNVEV (reference sequence). This CDR3 has 13 amino acids. The V and J ends lost 5 bases and 6 bases, in that order; junction bases with no gene match: 5. CDR3 nucleotides: TGTGCCAGCAGTCTGCGGACAGGGGTCGAGCAGTACTTC. This sequence encodes CASSLRTGVEQYF.

Turning to this clonotype: One junction end does not reproduce the germline sequence, and a read error may be involved. The CDR3 DNA follows: TGTGCCCGCAGTTACTCCGGGACAGGGGCTGACGAGCAGTACTTC. It yields the protein CARSYSGTGADEQYF. The chain has TRBV6-5 and TRBJ2-7, with TRBD1 identical over 10 bases. Germline assignment: CDR1 MNHEY and CDR2 SVGAGI. The CDR3 has 15 amino acids.

This clonotype was seen only a few times. The chain links TRBV6-2 or TRBV6-3 to TRBJ2-1; TRBD2 matches at 9 bases. The ends lost 6 bases at V and 2 bases at J; junction bases unmatched: 2. This CDR3 spans 14 amino acids. CDR1 and CDR2 from the germline V gene are MNHEY and SVGEGT. Here the CDR3 DNA reads TGTGCCAGCAGGGGACTAGCAGCCTACAATGAGCAGTTCTTC. This encodes CASRGLAAYNEQFF.

J is TRBJ1-1 and V is TRBV7-9; D not certain. V was shortened by 2 bases and J by 4 bases, with 11 bases between the two germline ends. Germline V gives CDR1 SEHNR, CDR2 FQNEAQ (reference sequence). The CDR3 has 14 residues. The DNA for the CDR3 is TGTGCCAGCAGCTTAAGCGGCGGGTTCACTGAAGCTTTCTTT. Its translation is CASSLSGGFTEAFF.

This clonotype was detected a few times. The rearrangement uses TRBV28 and TRBJ1-2; D unresolved. CDR3 size: 14 residues. The V gene lost 7 bases and the J gene lost 0 bases, with 12 bases spanning the gap. Germline V gives CDR1 MDHEN, CDR2 SYDVKM. The CDR3 reads CASIGPPANYGYTF. The CDR3 coding sequence is TGTGCCAGCATTGGACCTCCAGCTAACTATGGCTACACCTTC.

The V and J genes are TRBV28 and TRBJ1-2, with D maybe TRBD1 (6 bases). This CDR3 is built from 14 residues. The V gene's germline CDR1 is MDHEN and CDR2 SYDVKM. Trimming took 8 bases from V and 7 from J, leaving 20 bases between them. The CDR3 DNA is TGTGCCAGCGACCGGAGCCGGGGGCGGCGTGGCTACACCTTC. This gives the protein CASDRSRGRRGYTF.